A selection of T cell receptor beta chains follows, all from one sample in a study of blood T cell repertoires in COVID-19. Data came from immunoSEQ multiplex PCR; TCRdb stores just in-frame clones and leaves some out. The profile covers under 350,000 clones, with 75% to 95% appearing a single time and 6% to 7% taken by the ten largest. The sample taken for sequencing was peripheral blood. The receptors derive from a woman aged 25 to 39 with COVID-19, enrolled during active disease. CDR3s include the opening cysteine and the closing phenylalanine or tryptophan. D genes are given only for firm matches. The size of a clone is reported for some rows only, either as once, few or many, or as a class for expanded clones.

abundance: NA; d_gene: TRBD1; v_gene: TRBV11-1; j_gene: TRBJ1-2; CDR3aa: CASSSRTGFNYGYTF; CDR3nt: TGTGCCAGCAGCTCCAGGACAGGGTTTAACTATGGCTACACCTTC
abundance: NA; d_gene: NA; v_gene: TRBV27; j_gene: TRBJ2-1; CDR3aa: CASSSDTSSYNEQFF; CDR3nt: TGTGCCAGCAGTTCCGACACGAGCTCCTACAATGAGCAGTTCTTC
abundance: NA; d_gene: NA; v_gene: TRBV28; j_gene: TRBJ1-5; CDR3aa: CASREGQPQHF; CDR3nt: TGTGCCAGCAGGGAGGGTCAGCCCCAGCATTTT
abundance: NA; d_gene: TRBD2; v_gene: TRBV24-1; j_gene: TRBJ2-7; CDR3aa: CATSDTTSGDYEQYF; CDR3nt: TGTGCCACCAGTGACACGACTAGCGGTGACTACGAGCAGTACTTC
abundance: NA; d_gene: TRBD1; v_gene: TRBV7-8; j_gene: TRBJ2-7; CDR3aa: CASSFGQGAPYEQYF; CDR3nt: TGTGCCAGCAGCTTCGGACAGGGGGCACCCTACGAGCAGTACTTC
abundance: NA; d_gene: NA; v_gene: TRBV5-1; j_gene: TRBJ1-6; CDR3aa: CASSSGGRNSPLHF; CDR3nt: TGCGCCAGCAGCTCCGGGGGGAGGAATTCACCCCTCCACTTT
abundance: NA; d_gene: NA; v_gene: TRBV2; j_gene: TRBJ2-5; CDR3aa: CASSPRGPETQYF; CDR3nt: TGTGCCAGCAGCCCCAGGGGTCCAGAGACCCAGTACTTC
abundance: NA; d_gene: TRBD1; v_gene: TRBV6-1; j_gene: TRBJ2-7; CDR3aa: CASSEKGGPSYEQYF; CDR3nt: TGTGCCAGCAGTGAAAAAGGGGGCCCTTCCTACGAGCAGTACTTC
abundance: NA; d_gene: NA; v_gene: TRBV29-1; j_gene: TRBJ1-2; CDR3aa: CSVEDRGADGYTF; CDR3nt: TGCAGCGTTGAAGATCGGGGGGCGGATGGCTACACCTTC
abundance: NA; d_gene: TRBD1; v_gene: TRBV6-5; j_gene: TRBJ2-2; CDR3aa: CASNWDRGSTGELFF; CDR3nt: TGTGCCAGCAATTGGGACAGGGGGTCCACCGGGGAGCTGTTTTTT
abundance: NA; d_gene: TRBD1; v_gene: TRBV6-5; j_gene: TRBJ2-7; CDR3aa: CASSYLGQGLGYEQYF; CDR3nt: TGTGCCAGCAGTTACCTCGGACAGGGGTTGGGCTACGAGCAGTACTTC
abundance: NA; d_gene: NA; v_gene: TRBV30; j_gene: TRBJ2-5; CDR3aa: CAWRFRETQYF; CDR3nt: TGTGCCTGGAGGTTTAGAGAGACCCAGTACTTC
abundance: once; d_gene: NA; v_gene: TRBV19; j_gene: TRBJ2-5; CDR3aa: CASSIGGVEETQYF; CDR3nt: TGTGCCAGTAGTATAGGCGGAGTAGAAGAGACCCAGTACTTC
abundance: NA; d_gene: NA; v_gene: TRBV19; j_gene: TRBJ1-2; CDR3aa: CASSYSTGNYGYTF; CDR3nt: TGTGCCAGTAGCTATTCCACAGGGAACTATGGCTACACCTTC
abundance: NA; d_gene: TRBD2; v_gene: TRBV6-5; j_gene: TRBJ2-1; CDR3aa: CASSYGRDYTYNEQFF; CDR3nt: TGTGCCAGCAGTTACGGCCGGGACTACACTTACAATGAGCAGTTCTTC